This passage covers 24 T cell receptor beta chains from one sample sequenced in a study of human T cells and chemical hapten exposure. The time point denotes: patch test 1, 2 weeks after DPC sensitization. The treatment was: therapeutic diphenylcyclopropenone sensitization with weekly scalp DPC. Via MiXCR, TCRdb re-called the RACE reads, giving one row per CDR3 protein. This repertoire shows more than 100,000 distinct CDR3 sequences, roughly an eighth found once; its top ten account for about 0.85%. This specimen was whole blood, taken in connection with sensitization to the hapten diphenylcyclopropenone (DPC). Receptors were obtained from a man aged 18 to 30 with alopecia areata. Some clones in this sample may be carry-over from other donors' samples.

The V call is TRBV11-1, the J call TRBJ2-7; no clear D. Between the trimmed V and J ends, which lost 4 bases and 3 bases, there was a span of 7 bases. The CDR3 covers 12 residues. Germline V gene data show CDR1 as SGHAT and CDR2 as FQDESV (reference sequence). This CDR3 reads CASSSEDYEQYF. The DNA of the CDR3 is TGTGCCAGCAGCTCGGAAGACTACGAGCAGTACTTC.

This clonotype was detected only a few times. The CDR3 sequence: CASSLSSDSGANVLTF. In DNA form, the CDR3 reads TGTGCCAGCAGCTTATCTTCGGACTCTGGGGCCAACGTCCTGACTTTC. This chain uses TRBV7-9 with TRBJ2-6; D is unresolved. This CDR3 has 16 residues. Trimming removed 2 bases at V and 0 bases at J, with 8 bases between. Germline V lookup: CDR1 SEHNR, CDR2 FQNEAQ (reference sequence).

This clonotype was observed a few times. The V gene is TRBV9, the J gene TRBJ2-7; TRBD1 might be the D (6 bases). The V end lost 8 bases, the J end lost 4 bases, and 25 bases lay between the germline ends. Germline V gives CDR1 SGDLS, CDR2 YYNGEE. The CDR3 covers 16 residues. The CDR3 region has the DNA TGTGCCAGTCGCCCGTCGGGACAAGCCAATTTTTACGAGCAGTACGTC. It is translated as CASRPSGQANFYEQYV.

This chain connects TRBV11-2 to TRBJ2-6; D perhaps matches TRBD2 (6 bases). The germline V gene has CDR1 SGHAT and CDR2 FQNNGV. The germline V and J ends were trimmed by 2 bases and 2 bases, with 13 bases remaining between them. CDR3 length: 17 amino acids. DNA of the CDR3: TGTGCCAGCAGCTTATTCTCTGGGGGGACTGGGGCCAACGTCCTGACTTTC. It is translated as CASSLFSGGTGANVLTF.

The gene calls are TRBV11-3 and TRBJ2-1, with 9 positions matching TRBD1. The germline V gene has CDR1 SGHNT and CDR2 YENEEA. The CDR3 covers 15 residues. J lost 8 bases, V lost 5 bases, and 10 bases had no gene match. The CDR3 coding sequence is TGTGCCAGCAGCACAAACAGGGGGCAGGTCGATGAGCAGTTCTTC. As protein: CASSTNRGQVDEQFF.

CDR3 DNA sequence: TGTGCCAGCAGCTTAAAGGGAGAAAGGTTGGTTGGCTCCTACGAGCAGTACTTC. Its translation: CASSLKGERLVGSYEQYF. V is TRBV7-9 and J is TRBJ2-7, with TRBD2 as a possible D gene (5 bases). The V end lost 2 bases, the J end lost 0 bases, and 20 bases lay between the germline ends. The CDR3 runs to 18 residues. Germline loops: CDR1 SEHNR, CDR2 FQNEAQ (reference sequence).

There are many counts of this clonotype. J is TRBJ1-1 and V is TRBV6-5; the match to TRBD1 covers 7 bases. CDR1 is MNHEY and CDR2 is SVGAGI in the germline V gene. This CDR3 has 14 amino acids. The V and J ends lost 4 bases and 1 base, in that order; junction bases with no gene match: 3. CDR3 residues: CASSLTGTNTEAFF. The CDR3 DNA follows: TGTGCCAGCAGTTTGACAGGGACGAACACTGAAGCTTTCTTT.

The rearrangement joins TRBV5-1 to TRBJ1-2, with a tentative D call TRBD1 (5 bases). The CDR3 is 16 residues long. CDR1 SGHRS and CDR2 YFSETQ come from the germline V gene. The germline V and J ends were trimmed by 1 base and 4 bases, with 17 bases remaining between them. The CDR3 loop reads CASSLQGPPQLYGYTF. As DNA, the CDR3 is TGCGCCAGCAGCTTGCAGGGTCCTCCCCAACTCTATGGCTACACCTTC. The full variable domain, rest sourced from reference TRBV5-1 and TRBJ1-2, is KAGVTQTPRYLIKTRGQQVTLSCSPISGHRSVSWYQQTPGQGLQFLFEYFSETQRNKGNFPGRFSGRQFSNSRSEMNVSTLELGDSALYLCASSLQGPPQLYGYTFGSGTRLTVV.

CDR3 residues: CASSESQGAHQPQHF. In nucleotides, the CDR3 is TGTGCCAGCAGTGAGTCCCAGGGGGCTCATCAGCCCCAGCATTTT. The chain joins TRBV6-4 to TRBJ1-5; 8 bases map to TRBD1. Germline-derived CDR1 and CDR2 are MRHNA and SNTAGT. The ends lost 3 bases at V and 5 bases at J; junction bases unmatched: 6. The CDR3 spans 15 residues.

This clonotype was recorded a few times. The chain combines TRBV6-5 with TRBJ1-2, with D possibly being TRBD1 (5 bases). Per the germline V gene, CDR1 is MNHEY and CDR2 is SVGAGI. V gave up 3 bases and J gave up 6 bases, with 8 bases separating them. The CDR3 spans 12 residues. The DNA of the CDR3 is TGTGCCAGCAGTTATCAAGGGGATGGCTACACCTTC. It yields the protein CASSYQGDGYTF.

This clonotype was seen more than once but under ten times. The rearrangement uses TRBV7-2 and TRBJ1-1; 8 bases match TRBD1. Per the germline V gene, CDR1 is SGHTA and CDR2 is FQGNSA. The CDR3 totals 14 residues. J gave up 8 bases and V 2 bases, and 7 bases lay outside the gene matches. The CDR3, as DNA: TGTGCCAGCAGCTTAATGGTAGGACAGGGAGAAGCTTTCTTT. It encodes CASSLMVGQGEAFF.

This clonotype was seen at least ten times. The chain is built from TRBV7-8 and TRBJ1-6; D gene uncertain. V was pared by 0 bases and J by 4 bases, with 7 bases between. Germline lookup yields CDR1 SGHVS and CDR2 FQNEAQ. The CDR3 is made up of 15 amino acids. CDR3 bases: TGTGCCAGCAGCTTAGCCCGAGGTTATAATTCACCCCTCCACTTT. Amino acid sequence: CASSLARGYNSPLHF. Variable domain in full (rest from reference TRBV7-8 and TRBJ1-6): GAGVSQSPRYKVAKRGQDVALRCDPISGHVSLFWYQQALGQGPEFLTYFQNEAQLDKSGLPSDRFFAERPEGSVSTLKIQRTQQEDSAVYLCASSLARGYNSPLHFGNGTRLTVT.

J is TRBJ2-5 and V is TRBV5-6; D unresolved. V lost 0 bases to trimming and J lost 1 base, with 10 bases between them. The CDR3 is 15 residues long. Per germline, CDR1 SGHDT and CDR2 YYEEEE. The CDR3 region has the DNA TGTGCCAGCAGCTTGGTGGGGAATATCCAAGAGACCCAGTACTTC. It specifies CASSLVGNIQETQYF. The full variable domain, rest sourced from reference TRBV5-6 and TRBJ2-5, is DAGVTQSPTHLIKTRGQQVTLRCSPKSGHDTVSWYQQALGQGPQFIFQYYEEEERQRGNFPDRFSGHQFPNYSSELNVNALLLGDSALYLCASSLVGNIQETQYFGPGTRLLVL.

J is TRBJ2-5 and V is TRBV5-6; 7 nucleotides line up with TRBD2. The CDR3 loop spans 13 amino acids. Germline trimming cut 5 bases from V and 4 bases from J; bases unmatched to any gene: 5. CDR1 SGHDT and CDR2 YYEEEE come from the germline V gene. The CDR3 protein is CASSFRLAETQYF. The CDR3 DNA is TGTGCCAGCAGTTTCCGACTAGCAGAGACCCAGTACTTC.

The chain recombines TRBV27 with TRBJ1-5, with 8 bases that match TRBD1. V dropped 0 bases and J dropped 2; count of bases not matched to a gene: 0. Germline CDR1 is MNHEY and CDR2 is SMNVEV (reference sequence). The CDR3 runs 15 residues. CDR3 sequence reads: CASSLSTGGNQPQHF. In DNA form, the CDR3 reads TGTGCCAGCAGTTTATCGACAGGGGGCAATCAGCCCCAGCATTTT.

The CDR3 DNA sequence: TGTGCCAGCTCACCGGCTGGACAGGCCTCCTACGAGCAGTACTTC. Its translation is CASSPAGQASYEQYF. This chain uses TRBV18 with TRBJ2-7; 7 bases line up with TRBD1. CDR1 is KGHSH, CDR2 LQKENI, per germline. V was clipped by 3 bases and J by 0 bases; unmatched bases: 5. There are 15 residues in the CDR3.

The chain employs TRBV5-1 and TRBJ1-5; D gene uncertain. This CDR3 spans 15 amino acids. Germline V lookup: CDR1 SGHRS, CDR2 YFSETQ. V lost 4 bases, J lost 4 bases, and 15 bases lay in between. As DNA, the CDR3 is TGCGCCAGCAGCCCGGGTGCCGGATCGAATCAGCCCCAGCATTTT. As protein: CASSPGAGSNQPQHF. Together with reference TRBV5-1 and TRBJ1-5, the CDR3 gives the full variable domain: KAGVTQTPRYLIKTRGQQVTLSCSPISGHRSVSWYQQTPGQGLQFLFEYFSETQRNKGNFPGRFSGRQFSNSRSEMNVSTLELGDSALYLCASSPGAGSNQPQHFGDGTRLSIL.

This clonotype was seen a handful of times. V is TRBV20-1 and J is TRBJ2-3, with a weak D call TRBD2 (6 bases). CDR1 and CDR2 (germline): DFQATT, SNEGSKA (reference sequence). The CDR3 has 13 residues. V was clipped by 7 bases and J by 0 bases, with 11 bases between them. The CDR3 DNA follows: TGCAGTGTAGCGGAAGATAGCACAGATACGCAGTATTTT. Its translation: CSVAEDSTDTQYF.

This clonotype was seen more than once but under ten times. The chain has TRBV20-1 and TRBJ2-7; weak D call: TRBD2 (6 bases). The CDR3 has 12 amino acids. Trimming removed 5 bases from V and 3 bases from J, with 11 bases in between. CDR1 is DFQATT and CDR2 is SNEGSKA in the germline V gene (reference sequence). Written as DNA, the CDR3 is TGCAGTGCTTGGGGGGACGGCTACGAGCAGTACTTC. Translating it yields CSAWGDGYEQYF.

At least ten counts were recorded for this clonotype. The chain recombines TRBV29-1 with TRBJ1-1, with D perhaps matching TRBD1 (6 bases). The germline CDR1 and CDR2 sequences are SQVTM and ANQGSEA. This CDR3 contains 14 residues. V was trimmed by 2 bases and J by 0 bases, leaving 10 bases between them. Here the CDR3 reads CSVERGAVNTEAFF. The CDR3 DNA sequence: TGCAGCGTTGAACGGGGGGCTGTGAACACTGAAGCTTTCTTT.

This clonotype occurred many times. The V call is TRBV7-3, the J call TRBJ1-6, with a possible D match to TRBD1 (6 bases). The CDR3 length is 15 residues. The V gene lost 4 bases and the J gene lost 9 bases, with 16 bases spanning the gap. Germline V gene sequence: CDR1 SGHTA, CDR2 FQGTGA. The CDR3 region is CASSSGAFGASPLHF. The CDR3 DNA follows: TGTGCCAGCAGCTCAGGGGCTTTCGGGGCTTCACCCCTCCACTTT.

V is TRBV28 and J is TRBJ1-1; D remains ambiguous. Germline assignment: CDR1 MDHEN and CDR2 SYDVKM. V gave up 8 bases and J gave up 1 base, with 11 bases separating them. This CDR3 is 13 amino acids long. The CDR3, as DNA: TGTGCCAGCTTCACCGACTGGAACACTGAAGCTTTCTTT. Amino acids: CASFTDWNTEAFF. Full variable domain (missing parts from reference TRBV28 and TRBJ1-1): DVKVTQSSRYLVKRTGEKVFLECVQDMDHENMFWYRQDPGLGLRLIYFSYDVKMKEKGDIPEGYSVSREKKERFSLILESASTNQTSMYLCASFTDWNTEAFFGQGTRLTVV.

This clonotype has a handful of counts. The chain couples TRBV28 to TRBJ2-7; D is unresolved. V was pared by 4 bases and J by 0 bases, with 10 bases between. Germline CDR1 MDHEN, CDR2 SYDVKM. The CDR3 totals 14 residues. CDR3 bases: TGTGCCAGCAGTTCCCCCAGAGCCTCCTACGAGCAGTACTTC. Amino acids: CASSSPRASYEQYF.

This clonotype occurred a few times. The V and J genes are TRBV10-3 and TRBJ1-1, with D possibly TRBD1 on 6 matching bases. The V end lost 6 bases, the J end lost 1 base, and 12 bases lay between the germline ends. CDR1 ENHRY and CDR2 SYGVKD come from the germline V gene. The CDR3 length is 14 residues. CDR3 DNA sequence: TGTGCCATCAGGTCCGGACAGACGAACACTGAAGCTTTCTTT. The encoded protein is CAIRSGQTNTEAFF.